The next 16 T cell receptor beta chains were all read from a single sample in a study of blood T cell repertoires in COVID-19 (TCRdb year 2020). Library generation was performed with the immunoSEQ multiplex PCR assay. This immuneACCESS table, as held by TCRdb, lists in-frame sequences with V and J called but not all clones. Of the missing ones, under half trace to an unresolved V gene in checked studies; the others have no known cause. The table for this sample lists 98,000 or so clones; about 90% of them were counted only once. The ten top clones hold over 12% of the sample. The sequencing input was peripheral blood. The receptors shown here come from a man aged 50-59 years with acute or convalescent COVID-19.

Here the CDR3 reads CASSRGQGNEKLFF. The CDR3 bases are TGTGCCAGCAGCAGGGGACAGGGTAATGAAAAACTGTTTTTT. The V call is TRBV6-5, the J call TRBJ1-4; 9 bases fit TRBD1. Germline CDR1 is MNHEY and CDR2 is SVGAGI. With 6 bases clipped from V and 4 bases from J, the junction kept 3 bases outside the gene matches. The CDR3 covers 14 residues.

The chain joins TRBV9 to TRBJ2-2; D is perhaps TRBD1 (6 bases). This CDR3 region has 17 residues. V gave up 3 bases and J gave up 0 bases, with 15 bases separating them. The germline CDR1 and CDR2 sequences are SGDLS and YYNGEE. The CDR3 DNA is TGTGCCAGCAGCGACGGGACATGGCTCCCGAACACCGGGGAGCTGTTTTTT. It encodes CASSDGTWLPNTGELFF.

The CDR3 loop is CASSLRGNQPQHF. CDR3 bases: TGTGCCAGCAGCCTCCGAGGCAATCAGCCCCAGCATTTT. The genes are TRBV6-5 and TRBJ1-5; no reliable D call. V dropped 6 bases and J dropped 2 bases, with 8 bases sitting between them. The germline V gene encodes CDR1 MNHEY and CDR2 SVGAGI. The CDR3 has 13 amino acids.

The CDR3, as DNA: TGTGCCAGCAGGACCCTAGTCCTCGGCGGCTACAATGAGCAGTTCTTC. Its translation: CASRTLVLGGYNEQFF. The chain has TRBV27 and TRBJ2-1, with D hard to call. The ends were cut back, 6 bases at V and 3 bases at J, with 18 bases in the middle. This CDR3 is 16 amino acids long. Germline CDR1 MNHEY, CDR2 SMNVEV (reference sequence).

Written as DNA, the CDR3 is TGTGCCAGCAGTACAGGGGGCGTATCGCCCGGGGAGCTGTTTTTT. It encodes CASSTGGVSPGELFF. The rearrangement links TRBV6-5 to TRBJ2-2; 9 bases fit TRBD1. The J segment lost 6 bases and the V segment lost 5 bases, leaving 7 bases of the junction unmatched. The CDR3 spans 15 residues. Germline V gives CDR1 MNHEY, CDR2 SVGAGI.

The chain links TRBV6-5 to TRBJ2-2, with D perhaps matching TRBD2 (5 bases). V lost 6 bases and J lost 2, with 7 bases in between. The length of the CDR3 is 13 residues. Per germline, CDR1 MNHEY and CDR2 SVGAGI. CDR3 amino acids: CASRADNTGELFF. The CDR3 DNA reads TGTGCCAGCAGAGCGGATAACACCGGGGAGCTGTTTTTT.

V usage is TRBV6-6 and J usage is TRBJ2-7; D gene unclear. Germline CDR1 reads MNHNY; CDR2 reads SVGAGI (reference sequence). The CDR3 is 13 amino acids. Trimming shortened V by 2 bases and J by 5 bases, and 10 bases separated the two germline ends. The CDR3 bases are TGTGCCAGCAGTTACACCGTCCCGGACGAGCAGTACTTC. Its protein product is CASSYTVPDEQYF.

The genes are TRBV7-2 and TRBJ2-5; 8 bases are a match to TRBD2. This CDR3 region has 15 residues. The V segment lost 1 base and the J segment 5 bases; nucleotides outside the gene matches: 6. Germline V gives CDR1 SGHTA, CDR2 FQGNSA. CDR3 bases: TGTGCCAGCAGCTTAGTGGGACTAGGTGGTGAGACCCAGTACTTC. This encodes CASSLVGLGGETQYF.

The rearrangement uses TRBV5-1 and TRBJ2-7, with 10 bases lining up with TRBD2. Trimming at V came to 3 bases and at J to 4 bases, leaving 7 bases not matched to a gene. The germline V gene encodes CDR1 SGHRS and CDR2 YFSETQ. The CDR3 has 15 amino acids. The CDR3 coding sequence is TGCGCCAGCAGCTCCTTAGCGGGGGGAACATACGAGCAGTACTTC. It codes for CASSSLAGGTYEQYF.

CDR3 sequence reads: CAISGLASYNEQFF. DNA for the CDR3: TGTGCCATCAGTGGTCTGGCCTCCTACAATGAGCAGTTCTTC. The chain is built from TRBV10-3 and TRBJ2-1; D is undetermined. Germline CDR1 ENHRY, CDR2 SYGVKD. CDR3 length: 14 amino acids. Deletions cut 4 bases from V and 0 bases from J, with 7 bases between.

The chain recombines TRBV4-2 with TRBJ2-5; maybe TRBD2 (5 bases). The CDR3 spans 13 residues. CDR1 and CDR2 from the germline V gene are LGHNA and YNFKEQ. V lost 5 bases to trimming and J lost 5 bases, with 12 bases between them. The CDR3, as DNA: TGTGCCAGCAGCTTGGGAGAATTGGAGACCCAGTACTTC. This gives the protein CASSLGELETQYF.

The chain links TRBV5-1 to TRBJ2-2, with D possibly matching TRBD1 (6 bases). Trimming removed 3 bases from V and 4 bases from J, with 13 bases in between. CDR1 and CDR2 (germline): SGHRS, YFSETQ. CDR3 length equals 15 residues. The CDR3 DNA reads TGCGCCAGCAGCTCCGTACAGGGATTCACCGGGGAGCTGTTTTTT. It specifies CASSSVQGFTGELFF.

The V call is TRBV3-1 (or the pseudogene TRBV3-2), the J call TRBJ2-5, with 13 bases lining up with TRBD2. Trimming took 5 bases from V and 10 from J; bases not matched to a gene: 10. Germline V gives CDR1 LGHDT, CDR2 YNNKEL (reference sequence). The CDR3 runs to 15 residues. This CDR3 is CASSTRTSGSIDQYF. The CDR3 bases are TGTGCCAGCAGCACCCGGACTAGCGGGAGTATTGACCAGTACTTC.

This clone has more than one count but fewer than ten. This chain uses TRBV11-3 with TRBJ2-1; TRBD2 aligns across 10 bases. Germline assignment: CDR1 SGHNT and CDR2 YENEEA. Trimming at V came to 1 base and at J to 6 bases, leaving 3 bases not matched to a gene. This CDR3 is 15 amino acids long. The CDR3 sequence: CASSLVLAGVNEQFF. The CDR3 DNA follows: TGTGCCAGCAGCTTAGTTCTAGCGGGAGTCAATGAGCAGTTCTTC.

The chain combines TRBV18 with TRBJ1-1; D uncertain. This CDR3 has 17 amino acids. V was pared by 0 bases and J by 0 bases, with 14 bases between. From germline, CDR1 is KGHSH and CDR2 LQKENI. CDR3 in amino acids: CASSPPGGRQMNTEAFF. Here the CDR3 DNA reads TGTGCCAGCTCACCACCGGGCGGGAGGCAGATGAACACTGAAGCTTTCTTT.

The chain couples TRBV30 to TRBJ1-2; 9 positions match TRBD1. Trimming took 1 base from V and 1 from J; bases not matched to a gene: 10. Germline V gene lookup returns CDR1 GTSNPN and CDR2 SVGIG (reference sequence). The CDR3 covers 17 residues. Written as DNA, the CDR3 is TGTGCCTGGAGTGGGGGGACAGGGAAACTAAATAACTATGGCTACACCTTC. Amino acids: CAWSGGTGKLNNYGYTF.